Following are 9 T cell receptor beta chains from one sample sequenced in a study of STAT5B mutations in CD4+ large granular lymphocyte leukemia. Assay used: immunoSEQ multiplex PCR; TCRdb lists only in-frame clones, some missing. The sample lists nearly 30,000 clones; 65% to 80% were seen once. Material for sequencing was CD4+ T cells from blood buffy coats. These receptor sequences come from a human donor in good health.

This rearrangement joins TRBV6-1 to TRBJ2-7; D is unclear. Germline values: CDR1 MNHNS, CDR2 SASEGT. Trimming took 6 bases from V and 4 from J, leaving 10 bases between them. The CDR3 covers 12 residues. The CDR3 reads CASRDGSYEQYF. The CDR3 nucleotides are TGTGCCAGCAGGGACGGTTCGTACGAGCAGTACTTC.

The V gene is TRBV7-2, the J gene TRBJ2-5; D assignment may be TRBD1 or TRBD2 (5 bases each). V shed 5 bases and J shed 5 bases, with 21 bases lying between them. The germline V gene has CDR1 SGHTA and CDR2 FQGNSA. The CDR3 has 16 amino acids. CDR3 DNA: TGTGCCAGCAGCGCGATACCGGGACCGGCCTTGGAGACCCAGTACTTC. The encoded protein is CASSAIPGPALETQYF.

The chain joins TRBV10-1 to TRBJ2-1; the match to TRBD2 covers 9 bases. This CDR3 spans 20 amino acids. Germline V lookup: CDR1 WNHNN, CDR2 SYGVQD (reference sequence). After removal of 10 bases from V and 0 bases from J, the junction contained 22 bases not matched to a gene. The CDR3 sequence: CATLGGAEQSGGNSYNEQFF. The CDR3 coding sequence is TGCGCCACCCTAGGTGGGGCAGAACAGAGCGGGGGGAACTCCTACAATGAGCAGTTCTTC.

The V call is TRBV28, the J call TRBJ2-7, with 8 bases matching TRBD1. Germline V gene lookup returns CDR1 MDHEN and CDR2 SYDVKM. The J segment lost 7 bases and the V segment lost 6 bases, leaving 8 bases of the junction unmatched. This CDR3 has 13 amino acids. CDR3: CASRPQGAGEQYV. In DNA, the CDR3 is TGTGCCAGCAGACCGCAGGGGGCGGGGGAGCAGTACGTC.

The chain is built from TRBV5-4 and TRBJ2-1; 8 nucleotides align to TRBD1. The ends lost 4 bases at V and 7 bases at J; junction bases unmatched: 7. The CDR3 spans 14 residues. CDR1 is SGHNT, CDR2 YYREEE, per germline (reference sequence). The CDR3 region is CASSLPTGANEQFF. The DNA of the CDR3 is TGTGCCAGCAGCCTTCCGACAGGGGCGAATGAGCAGTTCTTC.

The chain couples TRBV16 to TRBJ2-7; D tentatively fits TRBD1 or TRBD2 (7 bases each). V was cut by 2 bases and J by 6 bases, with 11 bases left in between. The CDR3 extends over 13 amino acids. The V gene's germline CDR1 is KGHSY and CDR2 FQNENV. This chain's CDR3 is CASSQDREGEQYF. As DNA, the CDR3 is TGTGCCAGCAGCCAAGACAGGGAGGGCGAGCAGTACTTC. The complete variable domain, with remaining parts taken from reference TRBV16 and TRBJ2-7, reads GEEVAQTPKHLVRGEGQKAKLYCAPIKGHSYVFWYQQVLKNEFKFLISFQNENVFDETGMPKERFSAKCLPNSPCSLEIQATKLEDSAVYFCASSQDREGEQYFGPGTRLTVT.

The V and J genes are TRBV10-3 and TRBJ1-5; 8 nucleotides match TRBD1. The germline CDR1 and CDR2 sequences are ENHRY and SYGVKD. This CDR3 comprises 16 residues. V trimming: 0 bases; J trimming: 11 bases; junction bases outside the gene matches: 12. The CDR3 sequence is CAISESGTGGPLAQHF. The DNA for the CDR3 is TGTGCCATCAGTGAGTCGGGCACAGGGGGTCCCCTAGCCCAGCATTTT.

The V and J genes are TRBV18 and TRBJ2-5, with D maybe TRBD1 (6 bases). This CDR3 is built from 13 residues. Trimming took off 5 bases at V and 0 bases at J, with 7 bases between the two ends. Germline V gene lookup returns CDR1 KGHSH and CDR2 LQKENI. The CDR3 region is CASSKGDQETQYF. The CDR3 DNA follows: TGTGCCAGCTCAAAGGGGGACCAAGAGACCCAGTACTTC.

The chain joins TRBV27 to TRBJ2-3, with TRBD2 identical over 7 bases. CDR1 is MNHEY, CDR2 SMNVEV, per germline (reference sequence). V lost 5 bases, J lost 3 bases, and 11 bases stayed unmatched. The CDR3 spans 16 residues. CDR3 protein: CASSPPVGAGTDTQYF. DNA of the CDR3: TGTGCCAGCAGTCCACCCGTAGGAGCGGGGACAGATACGCAGTATTTT.